Each of the 21 T cell receptor beta chains below was sequenced from the same sample in a study of cytomegalovirus exposure and HLA in healthy donors. This PCR relied on a set of 60 Vbeta primers and 13 Jbeta primers. Repertoires were generated with immunoSEQ multiplex PCR, while TCRdb's copy carries only in-frame clones and drops some. The data hold over 110,000 clones, with more than 75% observed a single time. Material for sequencing was PBMCs. These receptors were taken from a woman in her forties in good health and CMV-seropositive.

This chain uses TRBV12-5 with TRBJ2-1; 11 bases line up with TRBD2. The CDR3 runs 16 residues. V shed 5 bases, J shed 7 bases, and the junction held 10 bases outside the gene matches. Looked up from germline, CDR1 is LGHNT and CDR2 is FRNRAP. For the CDR3, the DNA is TGTGCTAGTGGTCCCCCCGGGACTAGCGGAATGAATGAGCAGTTCTTC. Residues: CASGPPGTSGMNEQFF.

This clone appeared a single time. In DNA, the CDR3 is TGTGCCAGCAGTTATCCATACATCACAGGGATTACTCGCAATCAGCCCCAGCATTTT. This sequence encodes CASSYPYITGITRNQPQHF. This chain joins TRBV6-9 and TRBJ1-5, with a tentative D call TRBD1 (6 bases). The CDR3 spans 19 residues. Germline CDR1 is MNHGY and CDR2 is SVAAGI. Trimming removed 2 bases from V and 2 bases from J, with 22 bases in between.

For the CDR3, the DNA is TGTGCCAGCAGCCCGAGCGAGAGCTCCTACAATGAGCAGTTCTTC. This sequence encodes CASSPSESSYNEQFF. The chain joins TRBV7-9 to TRBJ2-1; D is ambiguous. Trimming removed 5 bases at V and 0 bases at J, with 11 bases between. The V gene's germline CDR1 is SEHNR and CDR2 FQNEAQ (reference sequence). This CDR3 has 15 residues.

The rearrangement uses TRBV28 and TRBJ2-7; 11 bases line up with TRBD1. Germline CDR1 reads MDHEN; CDR2 reads SYDVKM. This CDR3 comprises 15 residues. The junction had 4 bases not matched to a gene; V was cut back by 3 bases and J by 3 bases. The CDR3 sequence is CASSLLGQGDYEQYF. The CDR3 coding sequence is TGTGCCAGCAGTTTGCTGGGACAGGGGGACTACGAGCAGTACTTC.

The chain employs TRBV19 and TRBJ2-7; 11 nucleotides agree with TRBD2. The germline V gene encodes CDR1 LNHDA and CDR2 SQIVND (reference sequence). The CDR3 is 14 amino acids. Germline trimming cut 7 bases from V and 2 bases from J; bases unmatched to any gene: 4. In DNA, the CDR3 is TGTGCCAGTAATAGCGGGAGGGCCCCCTACGAGCAGTACTTC. It yields the protein CASNSGRAPYEQYF.

The chain carries TRBV5-1 and TRBJ2-2; TRBD2 matches at 10 bases. J was trimmed by 5 bases and V by 0 bases; bases with no gene match: 10. Per the germline V gene, CDR1 is SGHRS and CDR2 is YFSETQ. This CDR3 contains 18 residues. CDR3 loop: CASSLGSGRAMETGELFF. CDR3 DNA: TGCGCCAGCAGCTTGGGAAGCGGGAGGGCCATGGAGACCGGGGAGCTGTTTTTT.

The gene calls are TRBV19 and TRBJ2-2; 14 bases match TRBD2. Germline V gives CDR1 LNHDA, CDR2 SQIVND (reference sequence). The CDR3 contains 20 residues. V was pared by 6 bases and J by 4 bases, with 16 bases of the junction left unmatched. The CDR3 nucleotides read TGTGCCAGTAGGCCCTATCCGGGACTAGCGGGAGTTCACCCCACCGGGGAGCTGTTTTTT. Translated: CASRPYPGLAGVHPTGELFF.

The chain links TRBV7-9 to TRBJ2-2, with 10 bases aligning to TRBD1. V was pared by 3 bases and J by 4 bases, with 5 bases of the junction left unmatched. Germline-derived CDR1 and CDR2 are SEHNR and FQNEAQ (reference sequence). This CDR3 contains 16 residues. This chain's CDR3 is CASSLGQGSITGELFF. DNA of the CDR3: TGTGCCAGCAGCTTGGGACAGGGGTCCATCACCGGGGAGCTGTTTTTT.

This clone was seen once. The V and J genes are TRBV4-1 and TRBJ2-4; D is perhaps TRBD1 (6 bases). With 1 base removed from V and 8 bases from J, the gap between germline ends came to 15 bases. Looked up from germline, CDR1 is MGHRA and CDR2 is YSYEKL. The CDR3 loop spans 15 amino acids. The CDR3 coding sequence is TGCGCCAGCAGCCAAGCACAGGGACCTGGGGACATTCAGTACTTC. Amino acid sequence: CASSQAQGPGDIQYF.

There are a few counts of this clone. The chain combines TRBV15 with TRBJ2-4; maybe TRBD2 (6 bases). Trimming took off 1 base at V and 0 bases at J, with 19 bases between the two ends. CDR3 size: 19 residues. Germline V gene sequence: CDR1 LNHNV, CDR2 YYDKDF (reference sequence). CDR3 in amino acids: CATSRGRDGEGLAKNIQYF. DNA of the CDR3: TGTGCCACCAGCAGAGGGAGGGATGGAGAGGGGCTAGCCAAAAACATTCAGTACTTC.

V is TRBV11-3 and J is TRBJ2-1; perhaps TRBD2 as D (6 bases). The V end lost 5 bases, the J end lost 9 bases, and 11 bases lay between the germline ends. Germline CDR1 and CDR2: SGHNT and YENEEA. The CDR3 is 12 amino acids. As DNA, the CDR3 is TGTGCCAGCAGCCGTCCCGGGAGTGAGCAGTTCTTC. Translating it yields CASSRPGSEQFF.

This chain links TRBV6-5 with TRBJ2-3; TRBD2 matches at 10 bases. The V segment lost 6 bases and the J segment 2 bases; nucleotides outside the gene matches: 5. CDR1 and CDR2 (germline): MNHEY, SVGAGI. This CDR3 has 15 residues. The CDR3 nucleotides read TGTGCCAGCAGACCTACTAGCGGGATCACAGATACGCAGTATTTT. It is translated as CASRPTSGITDTQYF.

The V gene is TRBV19, the J gene TRBJ1-2; 8 bases align to TRBD1. Germline V gene data show CDR1 as LNHDA and CDR2 as SQIVND (reference sequence). After removal of 2 bases from V and 4 bases from J, the junction contained 6 bases not matched to a gene. CDR3 length: 15 amino acids. Here the CDR3 reads CASSIQGASTYGYTF. The CDR3 nucleotides read TGTGCCAGTAGTATACAGGGGGCCTCGACCTATGGCTACACCTTC.

J is TRBJ2-3 and V is TRBV19; TRBD1 aligns across 9 bases. V shed 10 bases, J shed 4 bases, and the junction held 3 bases outside the gene matches. The germline CDR1 and CDR2 sequences are LNHDA and SQIVND (reference sequence). This CDR3 is 12 amino acids long. CDR3 sequence: CATRQGADTQYF. CDR3 nucleotide sequence: TGTGCCACCAGACAGGGGGCAGATACGCAGTATTTT.

In its sample, this clone was seen a few times. The chain couples TRBV27 to TRBJ2-7; TRBD1 agrees at 11 bases. The trim removed 6 bases at V and 2 bases at J, leaving 6 bases unmatched. The CDR3 is 15 amino acids. The V gene's germline CDR1 is MNHEY and CDR2 SMNVEV (reference sequence). The CDR3 nucleotides are TGTGCCAGCAGAAAAACGGGACAGGGGGCCTACGAGCAGTACTTC. This sequence encodes CASRKTGQGAYEQYF.

The chain links TRBV6-5 to TRBJ1-3; D call uncertain. The length of the CDR3 is 11 residues. Per germline, CDR1 MNHEY and CDR2 SVGAGI. Trimming shortened V by 5 bases and J by 9 bases, and 8 bases separated the two germline ends. The DNA for the CDR3 is TGTGCCAGCAGTAAACTAAGCACCATATATTTT. This sequence encodes CASSKLSTIYF.

This chain links TRBV15 with TRBJ1-5; 9 nucleotides line up with TRBD1. V lost 1 base and J lost 7; bases outside the gene matches: 8. Germline V gives CDR1 LNHNV, CDR2 YYDKDF (reference sequence). The CDR3 loop spans 16 amino acids. As DNA, the CDR3 is TGTGCCACCAGCAGAGTTGACAGGGGGGGAGAACAGCCCCAGCATTTT. It specifies CATSRVDRGGEQPQHF.

The CDR3 DNA follows: TGTGCCAGTAGTATAGGACTCGTTAGGGATACGCAGTATTTT. Its translation is CASSIGLVRDTQYF. This chain uses TRBV19 with TRBJ2-3; no definite D call. Trimming shortened V by 1 base and J by 6 bases, and 11 bases separated the two germline ends. Germline loops: CDR1 LNHDA, CDR2 SQIVND (reference sequence). CDR3 length equals 14 residues.

J is TRBJ2-1 and V is TRBV30; tentative D call: TRBD1 (6 bases). Germline assignment: CDR1 GTSNPN and CDR2 SVGIG (reference sequence). The CDR3 has 15 residues. Between the trimmed V and J ends, which lost 2 bases and 10 bases, there was a span of 21 bases. CDR3 nucleotide sequence: TGTGCCTGGAGTCTAAACTATCCCCTCAGGGGAGAGCAGTTCTTC. It yields the protein CAWSLNYPLRGEQFF.

The chain carries TRBV5-1 and TRBJ2-3; 7 nucleotides match TRBD2. The length of the CDR3 is 17 residues. Germline V gene lookup returns CDR1 SGHRS and CDR2 YFSETQ. J lost 7 bases, V lost 2 bases, and 16 bases had no gene match. Written as DNA, the CDR3 is TGCGCCAGCAGCTTCGGGCCTTTCGGGGAGGGCCGGAATACGCAGTATTTT. It specifies CASSFGPFGEGRNTQYF.

This chain links TRBV5-1 with TRBJ2-5; tentative D call: TRBD2 (6 bases). Trimming took 2 bases from V and 11 from J, leaving 13 bases between them. This CDR3 has 12 residues. Germline V gene sequence: CDR1 SGHRS, CDR2 YFSETQ. CDR3 nucleotide sequence: TGCGCCAGCAGCTTTGGCGGGGCTCAGCAGTACTTC. The encoded protein is CASSFGGAQQYF.